Below are 22 T cell receptor beta chains sequenced from a single sample in a study of graft-versus-host responses after intestinal transplantation. These receptors have no known antigen. Only in-frame clones appear in the TCRdb table, and some are missing; sequencing was by immunoSEQ multiplex PCR. The sample contains some 83,000 clones, 91% of which appear only once. The starting material was unstimulated CD4+ T cells sorted from spleen or lymph node cells, obtained before intestinal transplant. Every receptor here comes from a human donor who received an intestinal transplant.

The chain links TRBV5-8 to TRBJ2-1, with 7 positions matching TRBD1. The J segment lost 7 bases and the V segment lost 0 bases, leaving 7 bases of the junction unmatched. This CDR3 contains 15 residues. Germline V gene sequence: CDR1 SGHTS, CDR2 YDEGEE. CDR3 residues: CASSLGRGGSNEQFF. DNA of the CDR3: TGTGCCAGCAGCTTGGGGAGAGGGGGCTCAAATGAGCAGTTCTTC.

The J gene is TRBJ1-1, the V gene TRBV30; no clear D gene. V was pared by 0 bases and J by 0 bases, with 5 bases between. This CDR3 has 13 residues. The germline gives CDR1 GTSNPN, CDR2 SVGIG (reference sequence). CDR3 DNA: TGTGCCTGGAGTGTACGAGTGAACACTGAAGCTTTCTTT. Its translation: CAWSVRVNTEAFF.

The DNA of the CDR3 is TGTGCCAGCAGCTTGGCAGGGAACACTGAAGCTTTCTTT. Protein product: CASSLAGNTEAFF. This chain uses TRBV5-5 with TRBJ1-1; D is uncertain. The length of the CDR3 is 13 residues. Germline V lookup: CDR1 SGHKS, CDR2 YYEKEE (reference sequence). V was shortened by 0 bases and J by 1 base, with 4 bases between the two germline ends.

This rearrangement joins TRBV19 to TRBJ2-5, with D perhaps matching TRBD1 (5 bases). This CDR3 comprises 13 residues. Trimming left V 3 bases short and J 5 bases short, with 10 bases between. Germline CDR1 and CDR2: LNHDA and SQIVND (reference sequence). CDR3 sequence reads: CASSIYPGETQYF. CDR3 bases: TGTGCCAGTAGTATCTACCCAGGGGAGACCCAGTACTTC. Supplemented by reference TRBV19 and TRBJ2-5, the full variable domain reads DGGITQSPKYLFRKEGQNVTLSCEQNLNHDAMYWYRQDPGQGLRLIYYSQIVNDFQKGDIAEGYSVSREKKESFPLTVTSAQKNPTAFYLCASSIYPGETQYFGPGTRLLVL.

This chain uses TRBV18 with TRBJ2-1, with TRBD1 matching over 10 bases. Per the germline V gene, CDR1 is KGHSH and CDR2 is LQKENI. The CDR3 is 16 residues long. J lost 3 bases, V lost 2 bases, and 4 bases had no gene match. The CDR3 protein is CASSPMTGGSYNEQFF. In DNA, the CDR3 is TGTGCCAGCTCACCAATGACAGGGGGCAGCTACAATGAGCAGTTCTTC.

The chain uses TRBV29-1 and TRBJ2-2, with TRBD2 matching 7 bases. The CDR3 runs 14 residues. The germline gives CDR1 SQVTM, CDR2 ANQGSEA. V lost 5 bases to trimming and J lost 1 base; unmatched junction nucleotides: 4. The CDR3, as DNA: TGCAGCGTTAGGAGGGAGGGGAACACCGGGGAGCTGTTTTTT. Its protein is CSVRREGNTGELFF.

The chain links TRBV4-3 to TRBJ2-2, with TRBD2 matching over 11 bases. There are 18 residues in the CDR3. J lost 1 base, V lost 1 base, and 5 bases had no gene match. CDR1 is LGHNA and CDR2 is YSLEER in the germline V gene. The CDR3 coding sequence is TGCGCCAGCAGCCAAGTCCTCCTAGCGGGGGGGAACACCGGGGAGCTGTTTTTT. This translates into CASSQVLLAGGNTGELFF.

The V call is TRBV9, the J call TRBJ2-7, with D possibly being TRBD2 (6 bases). Trimming shortened V by 0 bases and J by 3 bases, and 10 bases separated the two germline ends. The CDR3 has 14 amino acids. The germline gives CDR1 SGDLS, CDR2 YYNGEE. The CDR3 is CASSVEGLSYEQYF. The CDR3, as DNA: TGTGCCAGCAGCGTAGAGGGACTGAGCTACGAGCAGTACTTC.

J is TRBJ1-1 and V is TRBV7-6, with D possibly matching TRBD1 (5 bases). The CDR3 sequence is 14 residues long. The ends were cut back, 5 bases at V and 1 base at J, with 11 bases in the middle. Per germline, CDR1 SGHVS and CDR2 FNYEAQ. CDR3 DNA: TGTGCCAGCAGCCCACGGGGGGGGAACACTGAAGCTTTCTTT. Translated, it gives CASSPRGGNTEAFF. Combining the CDR3 with reference TRBV7-6 and TRBJ1-1 gives the whole variable domain GAGVSQSPRYKVTKRGQDVALRCDPISGHVSLYWYRQALGQGPEFLTYFNYEAQQDKSGLPNDRFSAERPEGSISTLTIQRTEQRDSAMYRCASSPRGGNTEAFFGQGTRLTVV.

The chain joins TRBV19 to TRBJ1-5; D not certain. The CDR3 has 13 residues. With 6 bases removed from V and 5 bases from J, the gap between germline ends came to 11 bases. Germline values: CDR1 LNHDA, CDR2 SQIVND (reference sequence). The CDR3 DNA is TGTGCCAGTAGCCCCTCCTCCGATCAGCCCCAGCATTTT. This encodes CASSPSSDQPQHF. Looking up the rest from reference TRBV19 and TRBJ1-5 gives the full variable domain: DGGITQSPKYLFRKEGQNVTLSCEQNLNHDAMYWYRQDPGQGLRLIYYSQIVNDFQKGDIAEGYSVSREKKESFPLTVTSAQKNPTAFYLCASSPSSDQPQHFGDGTRLSIL.

The chain employs TRBV11-2 and TRBJ2-3, with 8 bases lining up with TRBD2. CDR3 length: 18 residues. V gave up 0 bases and J gave up 9 bases; unmatched junction bases: 17. CDR1 SGHAT and CDR2 FQNNGV come from the germline V gene. CDR3 in amino acids: CASSLDAGGASRVVTQYF. The CDR3 DNA is TGTGCCAGCAGCTTAGATGCCGGGGGGGCCTCAAGAGTAGTGACGCAGTATTTT.

This sequence joins TRBV9 and TRBJ1-2, with 10 bases lining up with TRBD1. The CDR3 spans 15 residues. With V trimmed by 0 bases and J by 6 bases, 5 bases remained unmatched. Germline CDR1 SGDLS, CDR2 YYNGEE. CDR3 protein: CASSVELGQGHGYTF. The CDR3 DNA follows: TGTGCCAGCAGCGTAGAATTGGGACAGGGGCATGGCTACACCTTC.

The rearrangement uses TRBV7-6 and TRBJ2-2; D ambiguous. Germline V gene data show CDR1 as SGHVS and CDR2 as FNYEAQ. This CDR3 spans 16 amino acids. Trimming took off 1 base at V and 4 bases at J, with 13 bases between the two ends. CDR3 protein: CASSLEWRVGTGELFF. The CDR3 DNA follows: TGTGCCAGCAGCTTAGAATGGAGAGTGGGCACCGGGGAGCTGTTTTTT.

The genes are TRBV5-1 and TRBJ2-3; D gene unclear. The CDR3 has 12 residues. Germline CDR1 and CDR2: SGHRS and YFSETQ. Between the trimmed V and J ends, which lost 0 bases and 5 bases, there was a span of 4 bases. As DNA, the CDR3 is TGCGCCAGCAGCTTGGATCTAGATACGCAGTATTTT. It encodes CASSLDLDTQYF.

The chain joins TRBV9 to TRBJ2-3; D not certain. This CDR3 has 16 amino acids. Trimming removed 2 bases from V and 0 bases from J, with 13 bases in between. The germline gives CDR1 SGDLS, CDR2 YYNGEE. The CDR3 coding sequence is TGTGCCAGCAGCGTCACAGCCTCCTCTAGCACAGATACGCAGTATTTT. It yields the protein CASSVTASSSTDTQYF.

V is TRBV6-6 and J is TRBJ1-2; 7 bases are shared with TRBD1. V lost 3 bases to trimming and J lost 3 bases; unmatched junction nucleotides: 10. The CDR3 runs 16 residues. The germline V gene has CDR1 MNHNY and CDR2 SVGAGI (reference sequence). The CDR3 spells CASSYLSPTGHYGYTF. CDR3 bases: TGTGCCAGCAGTTATTTGAGCCCGACAGGGCACTATGGCTACACCTTC.

This clone appeared a few times. The V and J genes are TRBV19 and TRBJ1-1, with 7 bases that match TRBD1. The CDR3 runs to 14 residues. V lost 3 bases and J lost 4; bases outside the gene matches: 5. The germline gives CDR1 LNHDA, CDR2 SQIVND (reference sequence). The DNA for the CDR3 is TGTGCCAGTAGTATTAACAGGGGACCCACTGAAGCTTTCTTT. Protein product: CASSINRGPTEAFF.

The chain is built from TRBV7-7 and TRBJ2-7, with a weak D call TRBD1 (6 bases). The CDR3 consists of 13 residues. CDR1 is SSHAT, CDR2 FNYEAQ, per germline (reference sequence). V was pared by 0 bases and J by 5 bases, with 8 bases between. CDR3 residues: CASSLAGADEQYF. The CDR3 DNA reads as TGTGCCAGCAGCTTAGCGGGGGCAGACGAGCAGTACTTC.

The CDR3 sequence: CASRRLEGNTIYF. The CDR3 DNA sequence: TGTGCCAGTAGGCGGCTCGAGGGAAACACCATATATTTT. V gene TRBV14 combines with J gene TRBJ1-3, with D uncertain. Germline values: CDR1 SGHDN, CDR2 FVKESK. The CDR3 has 13 amino acids. Trimming left V 9 bases short and J 4 bases short, with 13 bases between.

CDR3 DNA: TGTGCTAGTGGTTACCCTCGGGCAGGGGTCTATGGCTACACCTTC. Amino acids: CASGYPRAGVYGYTF. The chain carries TRBV12-5 and TRBJ1-2, with D tentatively TRBD1 (6 bases). V dropped 4 bases and J dropped 4 bases, with 16 bases sitting between them. This CDR3 is built from 15 residues. CDR1 and CDR2 (germline): LGHNT, FRNRAP.

The gene calls are TRBV7-2 and TRBJ1-1; TRBD1 is a possible D gene (6 bases). V dropped 5 bases and J dropped 6 bases, with 16 bases sitting between them. This CDR3 has 14 residues. The germline V gene encodes CDR1 SGHTA and CDR2 FQGNSA. The CDR3 here is CASSIRQAGSEAFF. The CDR3 DNA is TGTGCCAGCAGCATAAGACAGGCCGGGTCTGAAGCTTTCTTT. Variable domain in full (rest from reference TRBV7-2 and TRBJ1-1): GAGVSQSPSNKVTEKGKDVELRCDPISGHTALYWYRQSLGQGLEFLIYFQGNSAPDKSGLPSDRFSAERTGGSVSTLTIQRTQQEDSAVYLCASSIRQAGSEAFFGQGTRLTVV.

Comments on this clone: The same CDR3 arises from other DNA sequences in this sample as well. V and J are TRBV4-1 and TRBJ1-5; 11 bases are a match to TRBD1. This CDR3 contains 14 residues. J gave up 6 bases and V 3 bases, and 1 base lay outside the gene matches. Germline lookup yields CDR1 MGHRA and CDR2 YSYEKL. CDR3 sequence: CASSQGQGGQPQHF. CDR3 DNA: TGCGCCAGCAGCCAGGGACAGGGGGGTCAGCCCCAGCATTTT.